These 5 T cell receptor beta chains were all obtained from the same sample, sequenced in a study of glioma-infiltrating T cells. Using RNA template, CDR3s of TCR alpha and beta were amplified with iRepertoire arm-PCR. TCRdb itself ran the multiplex PCR reads through MiXCR, one entry per CDR3 protein. Of fewer than 500,000 distinct CDR3 sequences in the sample, 41% were seen once. Material: glioma tissue, nonneoplastic brain tissue, or PBMCs (not recorded which). These receptors came from a human donor with low-grade glioma or glioblastoma, undergoing nonglioma brain surgery, or in good health (not recorded which).

This chain uses TRBV3-1 with TRBJ2-6; D remains unclear. The CDR3 covers 18 residues. Trimming shortened V by 1 base and J by 0 bases, and 13 bases separated the two germline ends. Germline CDR1 reads LGHDT; CDR2 reads YNNKEL (reference sequence). The CDR3 spells CASSQVPGRLSGANVLTF. DNA for the CDR3: TGTGCCAGCAGCCAAGTACCGGGCAGACTCTCTGGGGCCAACGTCCTGACTTTC.

This clonotype was picked up a small number of times. The genes are TRBV20-1 and TRBJ1-1; weak D call: TRBD1 (5 bases). V was trimmed by 3 bases and J by 0 bases, leaving 8 bases between them. The germline gives CDR1 DFQATT, CDR2 SNEGSKA (reference sequence). This CDR3 has 13 residues. The CDR3 region is CSARKDMNTEAFF. The CDR3 nucleotides are TGCAGTGCTAGGAAGGACATGAACACTGAAGCTTTCTTT.

This clonotype was observed once. The chain employs TRBV11-3 and TRBJ2-1; TRBD1 might be the D (5 bases). Germline-derived CDR1 and CDR2 are SGHNT and YENEEA. CDR3 length: 13 amino acids. Trimming took off 5 bases at V and 11 bases at J, with 16 bases between the two ends. CDR3 region: CASSPQGSPKQFF. The CDR3 region has the DNA TGTGCCAGCAGCCCTCAGGGCTCCCCGAAGCAGTTCTTC.

This clonotype was counted many times. The chain recombines TRBV7-9 with TRBJ1-5; possibly TRBD1 for D (6 bases). V lost 6 bases, J lost 0 bases, and 12 bases lay in between. Germline CDR1 is SEHNR and CDR2 is FQNEAQ (reference sequence). The CDR3 loop spans 15 amino acids. The CDR3 nucleotides read TGTGCCAGCAGTTTGGAGGGGGATAGCAATCAGCCCCAGCATTTT. This translates into CASSLEGDSNQPQHF.

With regard to this clonotype: A single base separates this from a much larger clone, so it may be a read error. The chain links TRBV27 to TRBJ2-3; D possibly corresponds to TRBD2 (5 bases). The V end lost 3 bases, the J end lost 2 bases, and 12 bases lay between the germline ends. Germline-derived CDR1 and CDR2 are MNHEY and SMNVEV (reference sequence). The CDR3 runs to 15 residues. The CDR3 region has the DNA TGTGCCAGCAGTTTCCGGACTTCTATCACAGATACGCAGTATTTT. Amino acids: CASSFRTSITDTQYF.